The 18 T cell receptor beta chains below were found in one sample sequenced in a study of tumor and adjacent non-tumor tissue in lung cancer. TCRbeta libraries were built with three rounds of nested PCR, modified from ARM-PCR. TCRdb analysed the multiplex PCR reads with MiXCR anew, one entry per CDR3 protein. The sample has about 100,000 distinct CDR3 sequences; less than 75% are singletons. The template was RNA from unsorted bulk tissue. This non-tumor lung sample came from over 3 cm beyond the tumor edge. The sequencing sample was made of distant non-tumor lung tissue. Source of these receptors: a man aged 25 to 45 with non-small cell lung cancer.

This clonotype was picked up many times. The chain uses TRBV12-5 and TRBJ2-7; TRBD2 might be the D (5 bases). CDR3 size: 12 residues. V lost 4 bases and J lost 9, with 13 bases in between. Germline values: CDR1 LGHNT, CDR2 FRNRAP. The CDR3 here is CASGSPTSLQYF. For the CDR3, the DNA is TGTGCTAGTGGTTCCCCCACTAGTCTGCAGTACTTC.

With regard to this clonotype: The germline gene is not matched at one end of the junction; a read error may be the cause. The chain has TRBV20-1 and TRBJ2-1; 9 nucleotides agree with TRBD2. The CDR3 extends over 14 amino acids. CDR1 and CDR2 (germline): DFQATT, SNEGSKA (reference sequence). The CDR3 here is CSADSGGAFNKQFF. The CDR3 DNA is TGCAGTGCTGATAGCGGGGGAGCCTTCAATAAGCAGTTCTTC.

Details on this clonotype: This sequence may be a read error, since a much larger clone differs from it by one base. The J gene is TRBJ1-1, the V gene TRBV12-3 or TRBV12-4; TRBD1 might be the D (5 bases). The CDR3 has 14 amino acids. In nucleotides, the CDR3 is TGTGCCAGCAGTTCCTCTACAGGTAACACTGAAGTTTTCTTT. Amino acids: CASSSSTGNTEVFF.

This clonotype came up a few times. The chain employs TRBV12-3 or TRBV12-4 and TRBJ1-1; TRBD1 aligns across 8 bases. V lost 5 bases and J lost 1; bases outside the gene matches: 3. The CDR3 extends over 14 amino acids. CDR3 sequence: CASSLDRANTEAFF. The CDR3 DNA is TGTGCCAGCAGTCTGGACAGGGCGAACACTGAAGCTTTCTTT.

Many counts were recorded for this clonotype. This sequence joins TRBV20-1 and TRBJ2-2; 10 bases map to TRBD1. V shed 3 bases and J 3 bases; nucleotides not matched to a gene: 4. CDR3 size: 15 residues. The germline gives CDR1 DFQATT, CDR2 SNEGSKA (reference sequence). The chain's CDR3 is CSASRQGADTGELFF. The CDR3 DNA reads as TGCAGTGCTAGCCGACAGGGGGCGGACACCGGGGAGCTGTTTTTT.

In this sample, this clonotype turned up many times. The chain joins TRBV6-5 to TRBJ2-4; D tentatively reads TRBD1 or TRBD2 (5 bases each). The V and J ends lost 2 bases and 6 bases respectively, with 11 bases between them. Germline V gene lookup returns CDR1 MNHEY and CDR2 SVGAGI. CDR3 length equals 14 residues. For the CDR3, the DNA is TGTGCCAGCAGTTACGGGGGTGACAGAAACATTCAGTACTTC. Its translation: CASSYGGDRNIQYF.

Details on this clonotype: A read error may explain this, as a much larger clone is one base away. The CDR3 sequence is CATSELTSGRTANTQYF. The DNA of the CDR3 is TGTGCCACCAGTGAGTTGACTAGCGGGAGAACGGCAAATACGCAGTATTTT. This sequence joins TRBV24-1 and TRBJ2-3; TRBD2 agrees at 12 bases. Germline V gene lookup returns CDR1 KGHDR and CDR2 SFDVKD. The CDR3 loop spans 17 amino acids. V gave up 4 bases and J gave up 7 bases; unmatched junction bases: 11.

The gene calls are TRBV12-3 or TRBV12-4 and TRBJ2-7, with 8 nucleotides matching TRBD1. The CDR3 has 13 amino acids. The CDR3 region is CVSRWTGNYEQYV. CDR3 in DNA: TGTGTCAGCAGGTGGACAGGGAACTACGAGCAGTACGTC.

The J gene is TRBJ2-7, the V gene TRBV19; D possibly corresponds to TRBD1 (6 bases). Germline assignment: CDR1 LNHDA and CDR2 SQIVND (reference sequence). V was clipped by 6 bases and J by 2 bases, with 14 bases between them. The length of the CDR3 is 14 residues. The CDR3 sequence is CASREQGPTYEQYF. CDR3 in DNA: TGTGCCAGTAGGGAACAGGGCCCTACCTACGAGCAGTACTTC.

The chain combines TRBV12-3 or TRBV12-4 with TRBJ2-7, with TRBD1 matching 8 bases. J gave up 10 bases and V 1 base, and 12 bases lay outside the gene matches. The CDR3 has 15 residues. CDR3 in DNA: TGTGCCAGCAGTTTAGAACAGGGCCCAGGGGGCGAACAGTACTTC. The encoded protein is CASSLEQGPGGEQYF.

This clonotype was counted ten times or more. The chain is built from TRBV4-3 and TRBJ2-1, with a possible D match to TRBD2 (6 bases). The V gene's germline CDR1 is LGHNA and CDR2 YSLEER. The CDR3 loop spans 14 amino acids. V gave up 3 bases and J gave up 5 bases, with 11 bases separating them. Written as DNA, the CDR3 is TGCGCCAGCAGCCAGGGACTGACTAACAATGAGCAGTTCTTC. Amino acid sequence: CASSQGLTNNEQFF.

This clonotype was observed many times. The chain employs TRBV6-5 and TRBJ2-7; tentative D call: TRBD1 (6 bases). This CDR3 is built from 16 residues. V gave up 2 bases and J gave up 2 bases, with 16 bases separating them. Germline CDR1 reads MNHEY; CDR2 reads SVGAGI. CDR3 sequence: CASSYQGGVRTYEQYF. The CDR3 bases are TGTGCCAGCAGTTACCAAGGGGGAGTAAGAACCTACGAGCAGTACTTC.

Worth noting for this clonotype: Possible read error: a much larger clone is one base away. This chain uses TRBV28 with TRBJ2-3; tentatively, D is TRBD1 (5 bases). Trimming pared 8 bases from V and 3 bases from J, leaving 18 bases between. The germline CDR1 and CDR2 sequences are MDHEN and SYDVKM. This CDR3 has 15 residues. CDR3 coding DNA: TGTGCCAGCTGTCCACCAGGGTTAGCAACAGATACGCAGTATTTT. This translates into CASCPPGLATDTQYF.

Concerning this clonotype: This may stem from a read error, because a much larger clone lies one nucleotide away. The chain carries TRBV6-5 and TRBJ1-5; D remains ambiguous. V was clipped by 6 bases and J by 4 bases, with 13 bases between them. Germline values: CDR1 MNHEY, CDR2 SVGAGI. The CDR3 length is 14 residues. For the CDR3, the DNA is TGTGCCAGCAGACCCAACACCGTAAATCAGCCCCAGCATTTT. Translation gives CASRPNTVNQPQHF.

This clonotype occurred many times. The genes are TRBV12-3 or TRBV12-4 and TRBJ2-7; D might be TRBD1 (5 bases). Trimming pared 7 bases from V and 5 bases from J, leaving 18 bases between. This CDR3 is 14 amino acids long. In nucleotides, the CDR3 is TGTGCCAGCACCTCGACAGCAGTTCGAGACGAGCAGTACTTC. Protein product: CASTSTAVRDEQYF.

In its sample, this clonotype was seen a few times. Given a much more abundant clone one base away, this may be a read error. CDR3 protein: CASSGEGASYNEQFF. For the CDR3, the DNA is TGTGCCAGCAGCGGCGAGGGTGCCTCCTACAATGAGCAGTTCTTC. This chain connects TRBV12-3 or TRBV12-4 to TRBJ2-1, with TRBD2 as a possible D gene (5 bases). V lost 6 bases and J 0 bases, leaving 12 bases between the germline ends. The CDR3 loop spans 15 amino acids.

About this clonotype itself: A read error is possible here, since a much larger clone lies one base away. This CDR3 is missing its conserved last phenylalanine or tryptophan, likely due to a read error. The rearrangement uses TRBV4-2 and TRBJ2-3; D is perhaps TRBD2 (10 bases). Between the trimmed V and J ends, which lost 5 bases and 5 bases, there was a span of 26 bases. CDR1 LGHNA and CDR2 YNFKEQ come from the germline V gene. The CDR3 totals 18 residues. CDR3 region: CASSRTGAQREGRDTQYS. The CDR3 bases are TGTGCCAGCAGCAGGACAGGGGCCCAGCGGGAGGGAAGAGATACGCAGTATTCT.

The chain employs TRBV6-1 and TRBJ1-5; 9 bases map to TRBD1. CDR1 is MNHNS and CDR2 is SASEGT in the germline V gene. The CDR3 extends over 15 amino acids. The V and J ends lost 6 bases and 2 bases, in that order; junction bases with no gene match: 5. The CDR3 DNA reads as TGTGCCAGCAGCGGACAGGGGATGGGCAATCAGCCCCAGCATTTT. Protein sequence: CASSGQGMGNQPQHF.